This paragraph covers one T cell receptor (beta chain) sequence. Original handling: Estimation of nucleated cell counts relied on the amplification of reference gene primers. Assay used: immunoSEQ multiplex PCR; TCRdb lists only in-frame clones, some missing. The DNA gave D and trimming, while V, J and clone size come from that table. The repertoire includes hundreds of thousands of clones, around 87% of them detected once, and roughly 4% sits in the top ten. The data were taken from a study of blood T cell repertoires in COVID-19. The clonotype was recovered from a woman aged 50 to 60 with active or convalescent COVID-19. The sequenced material came from peripheral blood.

CDR3 in amino acids: CASSHGGVSGELFF. The DNA of the CDR3 is TGTGCCAGCAGCCATGGGGGGGTTTCCGGGGAGCTGTTTTTT. The V call is TRBV3-1 (or the pseudogene TRBV3-2), the J call TRBJ2-2, with 7 bases aligning to TRBD2. The CDR3 is made up of 14 amino acids. Germline lookup yields CDR1 LGHDT and CDR2 YNNKEL (reference sequence). J gave up 6 bases and V 3 bases, and 4 bases lay outside the gene matches.